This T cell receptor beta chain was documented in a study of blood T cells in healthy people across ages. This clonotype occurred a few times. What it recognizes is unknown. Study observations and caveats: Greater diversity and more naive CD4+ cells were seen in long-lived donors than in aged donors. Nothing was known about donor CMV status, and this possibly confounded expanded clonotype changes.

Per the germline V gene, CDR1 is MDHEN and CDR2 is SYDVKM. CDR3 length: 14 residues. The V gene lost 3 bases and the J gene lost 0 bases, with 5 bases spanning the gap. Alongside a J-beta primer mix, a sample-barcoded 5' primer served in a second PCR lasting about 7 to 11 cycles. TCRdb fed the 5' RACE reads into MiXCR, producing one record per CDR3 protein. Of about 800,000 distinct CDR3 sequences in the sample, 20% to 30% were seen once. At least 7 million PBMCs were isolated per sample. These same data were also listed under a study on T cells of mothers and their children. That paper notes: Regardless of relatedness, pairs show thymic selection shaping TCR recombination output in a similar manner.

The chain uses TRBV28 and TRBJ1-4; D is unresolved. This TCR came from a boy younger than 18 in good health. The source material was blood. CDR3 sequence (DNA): TGTGCCAGCAGTTTCCCTGCAACTAATGAAAAACTGTTTTTT. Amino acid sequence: CASSFPATNEKLFF.